This TCR beta chain was sequenced in a study of cytomegalovirus exposure and HLA in healthy donors. This PCR relied on a set of 60 Vbeta primers and 13 Jbeta primers. Produced via immunoSEQ multiplex PCR; TCRdb's table is partial and in-frame only. Of approximately 98,000 clones listed, around two thirds are singletons. This sequence was found in a male donor in good health and CMV-seronegative. Material: PBMCs.

The CDR3 region has the DNA TGTGCCAGCAGCTTGGTATGGGGGGATGAGCAGTTCTTC. Amino acid sequence: CASSLVWGDEQFF. The chain combines TRBV5-4 with TRBJ2-1; TRBD2 is a possible D gene (6 bases). The CDR3 has 13 residues. Trimming pared 0 bases from V and 8 bases from J, leaving 9 bases between. Germline V CDR1 and CDR2: SGHNT, YYREEE (reference sequence).